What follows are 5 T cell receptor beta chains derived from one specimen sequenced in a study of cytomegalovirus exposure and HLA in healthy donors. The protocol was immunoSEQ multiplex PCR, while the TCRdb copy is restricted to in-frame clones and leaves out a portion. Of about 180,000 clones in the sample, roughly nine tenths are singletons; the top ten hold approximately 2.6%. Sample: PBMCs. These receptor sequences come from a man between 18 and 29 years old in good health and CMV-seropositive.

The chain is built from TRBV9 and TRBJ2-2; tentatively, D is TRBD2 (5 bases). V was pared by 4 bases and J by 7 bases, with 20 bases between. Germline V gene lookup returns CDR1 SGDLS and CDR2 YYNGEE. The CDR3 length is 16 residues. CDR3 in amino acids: CASSTGIDERSGELFF. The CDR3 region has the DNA TGTGCCAGCAGCACCGGGATAGATGAGCGGAGCGGGGAGCTGTTTTTT.

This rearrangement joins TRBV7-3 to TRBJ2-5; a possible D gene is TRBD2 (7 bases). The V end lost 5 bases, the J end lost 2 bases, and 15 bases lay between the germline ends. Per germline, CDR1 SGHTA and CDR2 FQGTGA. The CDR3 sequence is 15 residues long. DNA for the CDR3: TGTGCCAGCAGCCCCCTAGGGGGGGTGCAAGAGACCCAGTACTTC. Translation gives CASSPLGGVQETQYF.

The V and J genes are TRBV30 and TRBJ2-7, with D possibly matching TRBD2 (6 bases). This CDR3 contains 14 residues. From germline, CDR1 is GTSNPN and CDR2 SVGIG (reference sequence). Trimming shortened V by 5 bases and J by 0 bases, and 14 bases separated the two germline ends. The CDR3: CAWEPASASYEQYF. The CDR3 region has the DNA TGTGCCTGGGAACCTGCTAGCGCCTCCTACGAGCAGTACTTC.

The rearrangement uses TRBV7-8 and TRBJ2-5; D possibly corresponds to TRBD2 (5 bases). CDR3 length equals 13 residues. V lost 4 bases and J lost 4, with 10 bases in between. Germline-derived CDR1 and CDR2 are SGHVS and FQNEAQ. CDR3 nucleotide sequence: TGTGCCAGCAGCTCCCTAGGAGGAGAGACCCAGTACTTC. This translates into CASSSLGGETQYF.

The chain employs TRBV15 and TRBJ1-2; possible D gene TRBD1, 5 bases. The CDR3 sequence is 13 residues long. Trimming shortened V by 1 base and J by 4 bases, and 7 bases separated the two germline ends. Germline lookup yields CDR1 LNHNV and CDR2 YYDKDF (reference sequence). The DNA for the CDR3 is TGTGCCACCAGCAGAGCCGACAGCTATGGCTACACCTTC. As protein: CATSRADSYGYTF.